This T cell receptor (beta chain) was retrieved from a study of blood T cell repertoires in COVID-19. Study overall: Collection of acute and convalescent COVID-19 samples took place in the United States, Italy and Spain. T cells, B-cell-depleted T cells, or PBMCs provided the cDNA or gDNA that served as material.

The CDR3 extends over 14 amino acids. Germline assignment: CDR1 SNHLY and CDR2 FYNNEI. V shed 6 bases and J shed 2 bases, with 11 bases lying between them. Per the original methods: From reference gene primer amplification, estimates of nucleated cell counts were derived. Only in-frame clones appear in the TCRdb table, and some are missing; sequencing was by immunoSEQ multiplex PCR. That table is the source of V, J and clone size, and D and trimming were worked out from the DNA. The data contain 150,000 to 200,000 clones, 88% of them singletons. The sample was peripheral blood. The rearrangement links TRBV2 to TRBJ1-5, with D possibly being TRBD1 (6 bases). This TCR came from a man aged 40-49 years with active or convalescent COVID-19. Here the CDR3 reads CASRDSIGNQPQHF. Here the CDR3 DNA reads TGTGCCAGCAGGGACAGTATAGGCAATCAGCCCCAGCATTTT. Full variable domain (rest looked up from reference TRBV2 and TRBJ1-5): EPEVTQTPSHQVTQMGQEVILRCVPISNHLYFYWYRQILGQKVEFLVSFYNNEISEKSEIFDDQFSVERPDGSNFTLKIRSTKLEDSAMYFCASRDSIGNQPQHFGDGTRLSIL.